These 14 T cell receptor beta chains were all obtained from the same sample, sequenced in a study of blood T cell repertoires in COVID-19. The protocol was immunoSEQ multiplex PCR, while the TCRdb copy is restricted to in-frame clones and leaves out a portion. The data hold about 180,000 clones, with roughly 84% observed a single time. The specimen sequenced was PBMCs or T cells enriched from blood (not recorded which). These receptors all come from a man aged 50-60 years who had recovered from COVID-19.

The rearrangement joins TRBV5-1 to TRBJ1-2; 9 nucleotides agree with TRBD1. With V trimmed by 3 bases and J by 3 bases, 3 bases remained unmatched. Germline V gene data show CDR1 as SGHRS and CDR2 as YFSETQ. CDR3 length: 14 amino acids. The CDR3 bases are TGCGCCAGCAGCTGGACAGGGGTCGACTATGGCTACACCTTC. It translates to CASSWTGVDYGYTF.

The chain combines TRBV10-3 with TRBJ2-2; the match to TRBD1 covers 7 bases. Trimming cost V 4 bases and J 5 bases; bases outside gene matches: 1. This CDR3 has 13 residues. The V gene's germline CDR1 is ENHRY and CDR2 SYGVKD. DNA of the CDR3: TGTGCCATCAGTGCGGGACAGACCGGGGAGCTGTTTTTT. It codes for CAISAGQTGELFF.

V is TRBV3-1 (or the pseudogene TRBV3-2) and J is TRBJ1-3; D ambiguous. V shed 6 bases and J shed 1 base, with 16 bases lying between them. This CDR3 region has 16 residues. Germline V gene lookup returns CDR1 LGHDT and CDR2 YNNKEL (reference sequence). CDR3 residues: CASSPKGGFSGNTIYF. The CDR3 DNA reads as TGTGCCAGCAGTCCAAAAGGCGGATTTTCTGGAAACACCATATATTTT.

V gene TRBV3-1 (or the pseudogene TRBV3-2) combines with J gene TRBJ2-3; TRBD1 matches 8 bases. Germline CDR1 LGHDT, CDR2 YNNKEL (reference sequence). CDR3 length equals 15 residues. V dropped 2 bases and J dropped 3; count of bases not matched to a gene: 4. CDR3 protein: CASSQSGQGTDTQYF. The CDR3 DNA reads as TGTGCCAGCAGCCAATCAGGACAGGGAACAGATACGCAGTATTTT.

V usage is TRBV12-2 and J usage is TRBJ1-1; the table's D call, TRBD1, has no DNA check behind it. TRBV12-2 is noted as a pseudogene. This CDR3 is built from 17 residues. As DNA, the CDR3 is TGTGCAAGTCGCTTAGCGGAGAGTAGGACAGGGGAATTTTGTGCTTTCTTT. It is translated as CASRLAESRTGEFCAFF.

The chain combines TRBV7-9 with TRBJ2-1; D may be TRBD2 (5 bases). Germline values: CDR1 SEHNR, CDR2 FQNEAQ (reference sequence). The CDR3 has 13 residues. The V and J ends lost 3 bases and 6 bases respectively, with 9 bases between them. CDR3 bases: TGTGCCAGCAGCTTCGGAGGAGTCAATGAGCAGTTCTTC. Protein product: CASSFGGVNEQFF.

As concerns this clone: Other DNA sequences in the sample encode the same CDR3. The rearrangement joins TRBV29-1 to TRBJ1-5; 7 bases are a match to TRBD1. The CDR3 runs to 12 residues. J was trimmed by 4 bases and V by 4 bases; bases with no gene match: 1. Germline-derived CDR1 and CDR2 are SQVTM and ANQGSEA. The CDR3 DNA follows: TGCAGCGTTGGGACAGGTAATCAGCCCCAGCATTTT. Its translation is CSVGTGNQPQHF.

The chain combines TRBV6-4 with TRBJ2-1; 7 bases fit TRBD2. The length of the CDR3 is 16 residues. The V gene end was trimmed by 1 base and the J gene end by 6 bases; junction bases not matched to a gene: 9. Germline V gene sequence: CDR1 MRHNA, CDR2 SNTAGT. The CDR3 spells CASSDWAGVTGNEQFF. The DNA of the CDR3 is TGTGCCAGCAGTGACTGGGCGGGGGTTACAGGCAATGAGCAGTTCTTC.

This clone showed up many times. The chain employs TRBV4-1 and TRBJ1-5; D call uncertain. Per germline, CDR1 MGHRA and CDR2 YSYEKL. V gave up 0 bases and J gave up 6 bases, with 6 bases separating them. CDR3 length: 13 residues. The CDR3 DNA is TGCGCCAGCAGCCAAGAAGTCAGTCAGCCCCAGCATTTT. Amino acid sequence: CASSQEVSQPQHF.

This clone was counted only a few times. CDR3 loop: CASSYNSRVYTF. CDR3 DNA sequence: TGTGCCAGCAGTTACAATTCGCGGGTTTACACCTTC. The chain carries TRBV6-2 or TRBV6-3 and TRBJ1-2, with D hard to call. This CDR3 has 12 amino acids. With 2 bases removed from V and 11 bases from J, the gap between germline ends came to 12 bases. Per the germline V gene, CDR1 is MNHEY and CDR2 is SVGEGT.

The chain joins TRBV5-7 to TRBJ2-7; a weak D match, TRBD2 (5 bases). TRBV5-7 is an ORF for which the function is uncertain. Between the trimmed V and J ends, which lost 0 bases and 12 bases, there was a span of 10 bases. The CDR3 runs 11 residues. The DNA of the CDR3 is TGTGCCAGCAGCTTGGTTCGGGGTGGGTACTTC. Protein product: CASSLVRGGYF.

The genes are TRBV4-1 and TRBJ1-1; D is unclear. The V and J ends lost 2 bases and 5 bases respectively, with 15 bases between them. CDR3 length: 15 amino acids. Germline V gene data show CDR1 as MGHRA and CDR2 as YSYEKL. For the CDR3, the DNA is TGCGCCAGCAGCCAACCGACTAAAGGTTTTACTGAAGCTTTCTTT. Translating it yields CASSQPTKGFTEAFF.

This clone was detected only a few times. The chain links TRBV5-5 to TRBJ2-2; tentatively, D is TRBD1 (5 bases). This CDR3 region has 15 residues. CDR1 and CDR2 (germline): SGHKS, YYEKEE (reference sequence). Trimming took off 1 base at V and 5 bases at J, with 12 bases between the two ends. Written as DNA, the CDR3 is TGTGCCAGCAGCTTGCAAGGGGCTTTGACCGGGGAGCTGTTTTTT. Translated: CASSLQGALTGELFF.

This clone showed up just once. This rearrangement joins TRBV27 to TRBJ2-1, with 7 bases lining up with TRBD1. Germline V gene lookup returns CDR1 MNHEY and CDR2 SMNVEV (reference sequence). The CDR3 is 15 residues long. V was pared by 4 bases and J by 1 base, with 4 bases of the junction left unmatched. The CDR3 DNA follows: TGTGCCAGCAGTTCCACGGGACAGTCCTACAATGAGCAGTTCTTC. Translating it yields CASSSTGQSYNEQFF.